The source of this T cell receptor beta chain is a study of Graves' ophthalmopathy and Graves' hyperthyroidism (dated by TCRdb to the late 2010s). General notes on the study: Hyperthyroidism was considered stable if no progression to ophthalmopathy occurred within 18 months of follow-up. To explore V-J signatures that distinguish ophthalmopathy from hyperthyroidism, a discovery set of roughly 98 patients was enrolled, made up of around 40 with ophthalmopathy and 57 with stable hyperthyroidism. Following sample collection, hyperthyroidism patients were given methimazole at a starting dose of 30 mg daily, and ophthalmopathy patients were given high-dose intravenous methylprednisolone. The study used TCR beta repertoire signatures to distinguish Graves' ophthalmopathy from Graves' hyperthyroidism and to predict progression to ophthalmopathy. In total, 135 blood samples were TCR-sequenced: under 45 ophthalmopathy, around 75 hyperthyroidism and about 17 hyperthyroidism-to-ophthalmopathy patients. The independent validation cohort included roughly 19 hyperthyroidism patients plus 17 patients who later progressed from hyperthyroidism to ophthalmopathy. In five or six hyperthyroidism patients, the T-cell repertoire of thyroid tissue was compared with the T-cell repertoire of blood.

Patients with hyperthyroidism were aged 18 to 65 years, had been newly diagnosed, and had a disease duration of less than 2 months. Anyone with other autoimmune diseases, uncontrolled infections, pregnancy or lactation was excluded from the study. Clinical symptoms, serum thyroxine, TRAb, thyroid ultrasound and orbital computed tomography formed the basis of the diagnosis. Total RNA was extracted with Trizol reagent and quality-checked on an Agilent 2100 Bioanalyzer. For repertoire sequencing, TCR beta CDR3 regions were amplified from RNA transcripts. The first round of RT-PCR was done with HTBI primers and the Qiagen OneStep RT-PCR kit, and was followed by a second round of multiplex PCR, then size selection and purification. Libraries were sequenced on an Illumina HiSeq2000 using paired-end 100 bp reads. The source study handled its data this way. SOAPnuke was used to process the reads, removing any read that contained adapters or uncalled bases, had a mean Phred below 15, or lacked an exact match to the constant primer or identifier. COPE v1.2.5 was used to merge high-quality paired reads. Clonotypes were defined as unique nucleotide sequences and were aligned to IMGT TRB V, D and J references using MiTCR v1.1. Analysis was restricted to V-J combinations with a frequency above 0.0001, which covered 99.2% of repertoires. A TCR clonal expansion and chaos score per V-J combination was defined as the ratio of F50 clonal expansion to chaos observed in the TCRdist matrix. Features were reduced by Welch's t-statistics and random forest to over 10 V-J combinations, which fed a naive Bayes classifier. The Morisita-Horn index was used to measure how similar the thyroid and blood repertoires were. In TCRdb, the public reads were trimmed at Q25 with fastp and aligned with MiXCR, with productive beta chains retained. Rows matching on CDR3 protein sequence are summarized as one entry with the most common DNA and genes. The V and J calls were not made by the authors but by TCRdb's processing. Recorded for this sample are about 550,000 distinct CDR3 sequences; about two fifths of them occurred a single time. The biggest ten clones account for roughly 4% of the sample.

The germline V gene sets CDR1 to KGHDR and CDR2 to SFDVKD. From V the trimming removes 11 bases and from J it removes 4 bases, while the gene matches leave 10 bases of the junction unaccounted for. The CDR3 measures 15 amino acids from cysteine to phenylalanine. This entry keeps only the CDR3 DNA: 45 bases, framed from base 1. The count of this clonotype is one. No antigen is known for it. Base qualities were left out, and no much larger clone turns up one base away. Just one read gives weak support. General findings and caveats noted by the study authors: In cross-validation, the 13-signature model distinguished ophthalmopathy from stable hyperthyroidism with just over 85% sensitivity and around 81% specificity, and in the test set the corresponding values were around 78% and 73%. In validation, the model predicted ophthalmopathy progression with 55% to 71% sensitivity and 72.22% specificity; some 13 predicted patients were CT-confirmed with GO in a median of approximately 6.5 months. Most expanded thyroid clonotypes with frequency above 0.001 were also detected in blood, suggesting blood repertoires may reflect the thyroid immune response. Sample size was not statistically predetermined, and group allocation was not concealed from the investigators.

The TCR sequence derives from an adult man with Graves' hyperthyroidism. The chain uses TRBV24-1 and TRBJ1-4; 9 bases in between match TRBD1. Source material: peripheral blood or thyroid tissue (not recorded which). CDR3 region: CASSLWTGVNEKLFF. The bases are TGTGCCAGCAGCCTCTGGACAGGGGTTAATGAAAAACTGTTTTTT.